One and the same sample provided the 5 T cell receptor beta chains below, sequenced in a study of vaccination and CD4 T cells after COVID-19. Antigens of these TCRs are unknown. As for treatment: approximately 11-day PBMC culture with coronavirus spike peptide pools or control peptides (ViraFEST assay). According to the study, CD4+ T cells from the unexposed donor were gathered ahead of the COVID-19 pandemic (2011-2018). The Oncomine TCR Beta short-read assay sequenced DNA from cultured CD4+ T cells. TCRdb fed the PCR reads into MiXCR, producing one record per CDR3 protein. The sample lists 9,000 to 10,000 distinct CDR3 sequences, around 40% occurring once. Material: CD4+ T cells from blood, cultured in vitro. The receptors stem from a human donor in good health.

This clonotype appeared a few times. This chain joins TRBV24-1 and TRBJ1-2, with D possibly TRBD1 on 5 matching bases. The V and J ends lost 5 bases and 8 bases respectively, with 17 bases between them. From germline, CDR1 is KGHDR and CDR2 SFDVKD. The CDR3 length is 14 residues. Here the CDR3 reads CATSAGGRLEGYTF. The DNA for the CDR3 is TGTGCCACCAGTGCTGGGGGTCGTTTGGAAGGCTACACCTTC.

J is TRBJ1-3 and V is TRBV12-3 or TRBV12-4; weak D call: TRBD1 (5 bases). The CDR3 contains 14 residues. V shed 1 base and J shed 7 bases, with 11 bases lying between them. CDR3 loop: CASSLEEGVNTIYF. In DNA, the CDR3 is TGTGCCAGCAGTTTAGAGGAAGGGGTGAACACCATATATTTT.

The chain links TRBV7-9 to TRBJ2-3; 9 bases fit TRBD2. The CDR3 sequence is 13 residues long. J was trimmed by 8 bases and V by 5 bases; bases with no gene match: 5. Germline-derived CDR1 and CDR2 are SEHNR and FQNEAQ (reference sequence). The CDR3 protein is CASSPLSGSTQYF. The DNA of the CDR3 is TGTGCCAGCAGCCCCCTTAGCGGGAGTACGCAGTATTTT.

Only a few counts were recorded for this clonotype. V and J are TRBV27 and TRBJ2-3, with D perhaps TRBD2 (6 bases). The CDR3 covers 15 residues. Germline assignment: CDR1 MNHEY and CDR2 SMNVEV (reference sequence). V was trimmed by 5 bases and J by 1 base, leaving 13 bases between them. In DNA form, the CDR3 reads TGTGCCAGCAGTCCATTAGCGGTTGGCACAGATACGCAGTATTTT. This gives the protein CASSPLAVGTDTQYF.

This clonotype was seen a handful of times. This chain connects TRBV12-3 or TRBV12-4 to TRBJ1-5; D unclear. The length of the CDR3 is 15 residues. The V end was cut by 4 bases, the J end by 0 bases, with 10 bases between. CDR3 protein: CASSSLRSSNQPQHF. DNA of the CDR3: TGTGCCAGCAGTTCCCTACGGAGTAGCAATCAGCCCCAGCATTTT.